Described below is a single TCR beta chain sequence and its context. This clone was seen a handful of times. It lacks a known antigen. No much larger clone is present one base from it, and per-base qualities are unavailable. The CDR3 starts with the cysteine, ends with the phenylalanine, and has 16 residues. The sequence is cut down to CDR3 DNA, 48 bases in frame from base 1. Trimming takes 1 base from V and 3 bases from J, and the germline ends sit 12 bases apart. In the germline V gene, CDR1 corresponds to MNHNS and CDR2 to SASEGT. The sample's time point label, in plain terms: cells obtained before transplantation from donor or recipient. CD3+CD4+ and CD3+CD8+ populations were FACS-sorted from unstimulated pre-transplant donor and recipient cells taken from spleen or lymph nodes. Libraries were built with the immunoSEQ multiplex PCR assay. For most patients, genomic DNA was isolated with the Qiagen DNeasy Blood and Tissue Kit and sent frozen to Adaptive Biotechnologies for TCR sequencing. Adaptive Biotechnologies carried out high-throughput TCR-beta CDR3 sequencing of genomic DNA for most patients. The original methods were these. Adaptive's ImmunoSEQ software was the source of the TCR sequencing data for roughly 19 patients, while a few other patients were processed with MiXCR and VDJtools. To correct CD4 versus CD8 sorting errors, sequences present in both subsets at a frequency ratio below 5:1 were removed. CDR3 nucleotide sequences shared between donor and recipient were removed because the origin of such sequences could not be assigned. Alloreactive clones required at least 2-fold expansion over unstimulated cells and minimum CFSE-low frequency of 0.002% (template counts) or 0.001% (read counts). A clone was considered mappable if detected in the sequenced pre-transplant spleen, lymph node, or MLR CFSE-low populations of the donor or recipient. Cumulative frequency of alloreactive clones was calculated as a percentage of all sequences weighted by copy number. In its TCRdb copy, this immuneACCESS table keeps in-frame sequences only and misses some clones. Where compared with another copy, unresolved V genes explain less than half of these, and the others have no known cause. The V and J calls and clone size are taken from that table; D and trimming were inferred from the DNA. In this sample the table shows roughly 70,000 clones, nearly 85% of which occur a single time. Of the sample, 0.35% to 0.45% is held by the ten largest clones.

The entry originates in a study of graft-versus-host responses after intestinal transplantation (dated by TCRdb to 2020 to 2023). Regarding the research as a whole: The transplants that recipients received were multivisceral, liver-intestinal, or isolated intestinal. Every recipient was given anti-thymocyte globulin induction, followed by about three years of maintenance tacrolimus and steroids. After intestinal transplantation, graft-versus-host and host-versus-graft alloreactive T cell clones in the graft, circulation and bone marrow were tracked using bulk TCR-beta CDR3 sequencing. Alloreactive clones were identified by sequencing pre-transplant mixed lymphocyte reaction products and comparing them with unstimulated pre-transplant donor and recipient T cells. The cohort enrolled under 25 intestinal transplant recipients including one retransplant, and 3 patients lacking pretransplant specimens were excluded. A peak of at least 4% donor T cells among recipient peripheral blood mononuclear cells was the definition used for donor T cell macrochimerism. Samples from a few later patients were sequenced in-house on an Illumina MiSeq with MiXCR processing rather than by the commercial service. The paper as a whole reports these results and caveats: The relatively low number and heterogeneity of intestinal transplant patients limited the conclusions. High GvH to HvG T cell clonal ratios were observed in the allografts of patients with donor T cell macrochimerism. Early after transplant, peak levels of circulating GvH clones were associated with declines in HvG clones. GvH clones were found in recipient bone marrow, and some of the GvH clones appeared earlier in ileal mucosa or blood, which is consistent with an intestinal mucosal origin.

This material consisted of unstimulated CD4+ T cells sorted from spleen or lymph node cells, taken before transplant. The sequence derives from a human donor who was the organ donor for an intestinal transplant. The rearranged chain carries TRBV6-1 and TRBJ2-2; the D region possibly corresponds to TRBD1 (5 bases align). CDR3 reads: CASSEGWGFDTGELFF. The DNA sequence is TGTGCCAGCAGTGAAGGATGGGGCTTTGACACCGGGGAGCTGTTTTTT.